A selection of T cell receptor beta chains follows, all from one sample in a study of blood T cell repertoires in COVID-19. Repertoires were generated with immunoSEQ multiplex PCR, while TCRdb's copy carries only in-frame clones and drops some. The sample lists around 250,000 clones, about 88% occurring once. The specimen sequenced was peripheral blood. These receptors originate from a young man with active or convalescent COVID-19. CDR3s include the opening cysteine and the closing phenylalanine or tryptophan. The D gene is left open where the match is weak. Rows give clone size only sometimes, using once, few, many, or a class for an expanded clone.

>12|NA|NA|TRBJ1-1|TRBV2
TGTGCCAGCCGTCGGGGGAACACTGAAGCTTTCTTT
CASRRGNTEAFF
>13|many|NA|TRBJ2-2|TRBV2
TGTGCCAGCGTCACAGCGAACACCGGGGAGCTGTTTTTT
CASVTANTGELFF
>16|NA|NA|TRBJ1-1|TRBV7-9
TGTGCCAGCAGCTCCCTTGGGGCCCTGAGGAACACTGAAGCTTTCTTT
CASSSLGALRNTEAFF
>13|NA|NA|TRBJ2-3|TRBV27
TGTGCCAGCAGTTTAGGAGGCACAGATACGCAGTATTTT
CASSLGGTDTQYF
>12|NA|NA|TRBJ2-1|TRBV6-2/TRBV6-3
TGTGCCAGCAGTTACGCAGGGGCCTCCTCGTTCTTC
CASSYAGASSFF
>16|NA|NA|TRBJ1-4|TRBV4-2
TGTGCCAGCAGCCAAGTTACCAACAGTAAAAATGAAAAACTGTTTTTT
CASSQVTNSKNEKLFF
>15|NA|NA|TRBJ1-2|TRBV3-1/TRBV3-2
TGTGCCAGCAGCCAAGAAGGTCAGGGAAGCTCTGGCTACACCTTC
CASSQEGQGSSGYTF
>13|NA|NA|TRBJ1-1|TRBV28
TGTGCCAGCAGTTTAGGCCAGAACACTGAAGCTTTCTTT
CASSLGQNTEAFF
>14|NA|NA|TRBJ2-7|TRBV24-1
TGTGCCACCAGTGATGGAAACAGGGCTGGCGAGCAGTACTTC
CATSDGNRAGEQYF
>14|NA|TRBD2|TRBJ2-1|TRBV5-1
TGCGCCAGCAGCTTGGGGGGGACTAAAGATGAGCAGTTCTTC
CASSLGGTKDEQFF
>12|few|NA|TRBJ2-2|TRBV7-2
TGTGCCAGCGGTTCCCAGGCCGGGGAGCTGTTTTTT
CASGSQAGELFF
>12|NA|NA|TRBJ1-3|TRBV30
TGTGCCTGGGGGAGCTCTGGAAACACCATATATTTT
CAWGSSGNTIYF
>12|NA|NA|TRBJ1-2|TRBV6-5
TGTGCCACCCTACAGGGAGGGGCTGGCTACACCTTC
CATLQGGAGYTF